Below, 25 T cell receptor beta chains from the same sample are listed, as sequenced in a study of blood T cell repertoires in COVID-19 (dated by TCRdb to the early 2020s). Libraries were prepared through the immunoSEQ multiplex PCR assay. In its TCRdb copy, this immuneACCESS table keeps in-frame sequences only and misses some clones. Where compared with another copy, unresolved V genes explain less than half of these, and the others have no known cause. For this sample the table gives about 94,000 clones, of which approximately 80% were detected only once. The ten biggest clones cover around 20% of the sample. The specimen sequenced was peripheral blood. These TCRs come from a human donor in a cohort sampled during active COVID-19.

The rearrangement joins TRBV5-4 to TRBJ2-7, with 8 bases matching TRBD2. Unmatched junction bases numbered 12, after V lost 4 bases and J lost 6 bases. CDR3 length: 15 residues. Germline lookup yields CDR1 SGHNT and CDR2 YYREEE (reference sequence). Written as DNA, the CDR3 is TGTGCCAGCAGCACCGGGAGGGTAGGGTTCGGCGAGCAGTACTTC. Its translation is CASSTGRVGFGEQYF.

V usage is TRBV18 and J usage is TRBJ2-7; 9 positions match TRBD2. V trimming: 2 bases; J trimming: 4 bases; junction bases outside the gene matches: 9. The length of the CDR3 is 16 residues. From germline, CDR1 is KGHSH and CDR2 LQKENI. CDR3: CASSPGAAGGRYEQYF. As DNA, the CDR3 is TGTGCCAGCTCACCAGGAGCAGCGGGAGGAAGGTACGAGCAGTACTTC.

The chain has TRBV5-1 and TRBJ2-7, with 10 bases lining up with TRBD2. Germline CDR1 SGHRS, CDR2 YFSETQ. The CDR3 has 14 residues. The V segment lost 4 bases and the J segment 1 base; nucleotides outside the gene matches: 2. In nucleotides, the CDR3 is TGCGCCAGCAGCCCTAGCGGGAGTTCCTACGAGCAGTACTTC. It yields the protein CASSPSGSSYEQYF.

V and J are TRBV18 and TRBJ2-6, with D unresolved. This CDR3 spans 15 amino acids. Germline values: CDR1 KGHSH, CDR2 LQKENI. V lost 6 bases and J lost 9, with 18 bases in between. In nucleotides, the CDR3 is TGTGCCAGCTCCCAAATCGGTCCCCCGGGCAACGTCCTGACTTTC. Translating gives CASSQIGPPGNVLTF.

The chain is built from TRBV7-9 and TRBJ2-7; D remains ambiguous. CDR3 length equals 13 residues. V lost 3 bases to trimming and J lost 0 bases, with 6 bases between them. Germline lookup yields CDR1 SEHNR and CDR2 FQNEAQ (reference sequence). The CDR3 region has the DNA TGTGCCAGCAGCTTGGCTAGCTCCTACGAGCAGTACTTC. This gives the protein CASSLASSYEQYF.

This chain joins TRBV3-1 (or the pseudogene TRBV3-2) and TRBJ1-3; no firm D call. There are 18 residues in the CDR3. Germline CDR1 and CDR2: LGHDT and YNNKEL (reference sequence). V lost 0 bases, J lost 2 bases, and 17 bases lay in between. Here the CDR3 DNA reads TGTGCCAGCAGCCAAGAACGGAGTGGGAAGAGGGCTGGAAACACCATATATTTT. Encoded protein: CASSQERSGKRAGNTIYF.

CDR3 region: CASSLLQGESEQYF. CDR3 sequence (DNA): TGTGCCAGCAGCTTACTACAGGGAGAGAGCGAGCAGTACTTC. This chain connects TRBV11-1 to TRBJ2-7, with a possible D match to TRBD1 (6 bases). Trimming removed 2 bases from V and 6 bases from J, with 14 bases in between. The CDR3 covers 14 residues. Germline V CDR1 and CDR2: SGHAT, FQDESV (reference sequence).

The chain couples TRBV6-6 to TRBJ1-5; 10 positions agree with TRBD1. The junction had 10 bases not matched to a gene; V was cut back by 10 bases and J by 4 bases. Germline values: CDR1 MNHNY, CDR2 SVGAGI (reference sequence). The CDR3 length is 15 residues. CDR3 sequence (DNA): TGTGCCACCTCCTCTAGGACAGGGGGGAATCAGCCCCAGCATTTT. Amino acid sequence: CATSSRTGGNQPQHF.

V is TRBV9 and J is TRBJ2-5; no definite D call. The V end was cut by 0 bases, the J end by 2 bases, with 8 bases between. Germline values: CDR1 SGDLS, CDR2 YYNGEE. This CDR3 has 14 residues. CDR3 sequence (DNA): TGTGCCAGCAGCGTAGGAGGCCAGCAAGAGACCCAGTACTTC. Its protein is CASSVGGQQETQYF.

The CDR3 region has the DNA TGTGCCAGCAGCTTCGACAGGGACTACGAGCAGTACTTC. It translates to CASSFDRDYEQYF. V gene TRBV5-4 combines with J gene TRBJ2-7, with 7 positions matching TRBD1. The CDR3 loop spans 13 amino acids. CDR1 and CDR2 (germline): SGHNT, YYREEE (reference sequence). V shed 2 bases and J 3 bases; nucleotides not matched to a gene: 2. The full variable domain, its missing parts supplied by reference TRBV5-4 and TRBJ2-7, is ETGVTQSPTHLIKTRGQQVTLRCSSQSGHNTVSWYQQALGQGPQFIFQYYREEENGRGNFPPRFSGLQFPNYSSELNVNALELDDSALYLCASSFDRDYEQYFGPGTRLTVT.

In DNA form, the CDR3 reads TGTGCCAGTAGTCGGGACAGGAATACCTACGAGCAGTACTTC. Translated, it gives CASSRDRNTYEQYF. V gene TRBV19 combines with J gene TRBJ2-7; 8 positions agree with TRBD1. Germline CDR1 is LNHDA and CDR2 is SQIVND (reference sequence). J was trimmed by 2 bases and V by 5 bases; bases with no gene match: 5. The CDR3 consists of 14 residues.

J is TRBJ1-5 and V is TRBV29-1; no reliable D call. The CDR3 runs to 13 residues. Germline V gene data show CDR1 as SQVTM and CDR2 as ANQGSEA. Trimming removed 7 bases at V and 0 bases at J, with 10 bases between. CDR3 protein: CSAQIHSNQPQHF. The CDR3 nucleotides are TGCAGCGCACAGATTCATAGCAATCAGCCCCAGCATTTT.

V usage is TRBV5-1 and J usage is TRBJ2-2; a weak D match, TRBD1 (7 bases). Germline lookup yields CDR1 SGHRS and CDR2 YFSETQ. This CDR3 has 16 amino acids. V shed 4 bases and J shed 3 bases, with 16 bases lying between them. The CDR3 region is CASSTAGQKHTGELFF. The CDR3 coding sequence is TGCGCCAGCAGCACCGCGGGACAGAAACACACCGGGGAGCTGTTTTTT.

The genes are TRBV7-8 and TRBJ1-5; D is possibly TRBD1 (5 bases). This CDR3 has 15 residues. Per the germline V gene, CDR1 is SGHVS and CDR2 is FQNEAQ. V lost 3 bases to trimming and J lost 3 bases, with 12 bases between them. The CDR3 loop is CASSFRRDYNQPQHF. The CDR3 DNA reads as TGTGCCAGCAGCTTTAGGAGGGACTACAATCAGCCCCAGCATTTT. The whole variable domain, remainder taken from reference TRBV7-8 and TRBJ1-5, is GAGVSQSPRYKVAKRGQDVALRCDPISGHVSLFWYQQALGQGPEFLTYFQNEAQLDKSGLPSDRFFAERPEGSVSTLKIQRTQQEDSAVYLCASSFRRDYNQPQHFGDGTRLSIL.

The chain uses TRBV24-1 and TRBJ2-2; D is unclear. Germline V lookup: CDR1 KGHDR, CDR2 SFDVKD. V lost 3 bases and J lost 0, with 10 bases in between. This CDR3 region has 16 residues. The CDR3 region has the DNA TGTGCCACCAGTGATGTGGAGAACGCGAACACCGGGGAGCTGTTTTTT. This encodes CATSDVENANTGELFF.

About this clone: The junction and the germline gene differ at one end; a read error may be behind it. The chain combines TRBV5-1 with TRBJ2-7; TRBD2 aligns across 7 bases. The length of the CDR3 is 13 residues. CDR1 and CDR2 (germline): SGHRS, YFSETQ. The CDR3 bases are TGCGCCAGCAGCTTGGCCATCGGGGCGGGGGAGAACTTC. This encodes CASSLAIGAGENF.

This chain connects TRBV5-4 to TRBJ2-3; D is unresolved. The CDR3 covers 16 residues. Trimming took off 0 bases at V and 0 bases at J, with 11 bases between the two ends. The germline gives CDR1 SGHNT, CDR2 YYREEE (reference sequence). In DNA form, the CDR3 reads TGTGCCAGCAGCTTGGCCTTGGCGGCCAGCACAGATACGCAGTATTTT. Protein sequence: CASSLALAASTDTQYF. The variable domain in full, completed from reference TRBV5-4 and TRBJ2-3, reads ETGVTQSPTHLIKTRGQQVTLRCSSQSGHNTVSWYQQALGQGPQFIFQYYREEENGRGNFPPRFSGLQFPNYSSELNVNALELDDSALYLCASSLALAASTDTQYFGPGTRLTVL.

Remarks on this clone: Other nucleotide sequences in the sample specify the same CDR3. CDR3 loop: CASSYSEGSGNTIYF. The CDR3 coding sequence is TGTGCCAGCAGTTACTCGGAGGGCTCTGGAAACACCATATATTTT. J is TRBJ1-3 and V is TRBV6-5; D is unclear. V lost 0 bases and J lost 0, with 6 bases in between. Germline assignment: CDR1 MNHEY and CDR2 SVGAGI. This CDR3 has 15 amino acids.

This chain joins TRBV27 and TRBJ2-7; D perhaps matches TRBD1 (7 bases). This CDR3 is 17 amino acids long. Germline V CDR1 and CDR2: MNHEY, SMNVEV (reference sequence). Trimming pared 0 bases from V and 2 bases from J, leaving 17 bases between. The CDR3 loop is CASSLSGQASGAYEQYF. The CDR3 DNA follows: TGTGCCAGCAGTTTATCAGGACAGGCCTCGGGAGCCTACGAGCAGTACTTC.

This chain joins TRBV3-1 (or the pseudogene TRBV3-2) and TRBJ1-3; D call uncertain. The CDR3 spans 15 residues. Trimming took 0 bases from V and 0 from J, leaving 6 bases between them. Germline V gives CDR1 LGHDT, CDR2 YNNKEL (reference sequence). Here the CDR3 DNA reads TGTGCCAGCAGCCAAGACGGGATCTCTGGAAACACCATATATTTT. It is translated as CASSQDGISGNTIYF.

J is TRBJ2-1 and V is TRBV5-1, with 8 bases matching TRBD2. This CDR3 spans 16 amino acids. Germline V gene data show CDR1 as SGHRS and CDR2 as YFSETQ. V trimming: 1 base; J trimming: 1 base; junction bases outside the gene matches: 4. The CDR3 DNA is TGCGCCAGCAGCTTGACTAGCGGCACTTCCTACAATGAGCAGTTCTTC. Translation: CASSLTSGTSYNEQFF.

This clone was seen a single time. The chain couples TRBV28 to TRBJ1-1, with D possibly TRBD1 on 5 matching bases. Germline lookup yields CDR1 MDHEN and CDR2 SYDVKM. The CDR3 consists of 13 residues. The V and J ends lost 7 bases and 2 bases respectively, with 11 bases between them. The CDR3 region is CASTRRVNTEAFF. The CDR3 region has the DNA TGTGCCAGCACTCGCAGGGTCAACACTGAAGCTTTCTTT.

V and J are TRBV18 and TRBJ2-3, with a weak D call TRBD1 (6 bases). This CDR3 has 15 amino acids. V lost 4 bases and J 4 bases, leaving 15 bases between the germline ends. Germline CDR1 KGHSH, CDR2 LQKENI. CDR3 bases: TGTGCCAGCTCACTACAGGGTGGGCGCGCAGATACGCAGTATTTT. Amino acid sequence: CASSLQGGRADTQYF.

The chain links TRBV19 to TRBJ2-7; 8 bases are a match to TRBD1. Germline V gene data show CDR1 as LNHDA and CDR2 as SQIVND (reference sequence). This CDR3 has 16 residues. J lost 4 bases, V lost 5 bases, and 13 bases had no gene match. CDR3 loop: CASSSITGGGQYEQYF. Here the CDR3 DNA reads TGTGCCAGTAGTTCTATTACAGGGGGAGGCCAATACGAGCAGTACTTC. The complete variable domain, with remaining parts taken from reference TRBV19 and TRBJ2-7, reads DGGITQSPKYLFRKEGQNVTLSCEQNLNHDAMYWYRQDPGQGLRLIYYSQIVNDFQKGDIAEGYSVSREKKESFPLTVTSAQKNPTAFYLCASSSITGGGQYEQYFGPGTRLTVT.

The rearrangement links TRBV28 to TRBJ1-2; the D is unclear. Trimming took 2 bases from V and 7 from J, leaving 11 bases between them. CDR1 MDHEN and CDR2 SYDVKM come from the germline V gene. CDR3 length: 13 amino acids. In DNA form, the CDR3 reads TGTGCCAGCAGTTTAGTAGGGAGTGGTGGCTACACCTTC. Protein sequence: CASSLVGSGGYTF.